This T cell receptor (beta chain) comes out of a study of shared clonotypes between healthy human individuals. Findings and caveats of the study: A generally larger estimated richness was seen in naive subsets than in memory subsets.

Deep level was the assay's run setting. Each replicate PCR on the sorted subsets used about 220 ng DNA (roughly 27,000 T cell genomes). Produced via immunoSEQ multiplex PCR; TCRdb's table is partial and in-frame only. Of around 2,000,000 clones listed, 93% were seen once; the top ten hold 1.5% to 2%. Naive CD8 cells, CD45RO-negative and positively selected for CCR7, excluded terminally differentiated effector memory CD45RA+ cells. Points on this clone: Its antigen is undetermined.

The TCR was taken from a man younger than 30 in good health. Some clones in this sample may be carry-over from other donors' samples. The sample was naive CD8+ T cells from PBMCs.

In DNA form, the CDR3 reads TGTGCCAGCAGTGAAGAGGGGCAAGGAAAGTACCAAGAGACCCAGTACTTC. It specifies CASSEEGQGKYQETQYF. The chain carries TRBV6-1 and TRBJ2-5, with a tentative D call TRBD1 (5 bases). Trimming took 1 base from V and 0 from J, leaving 15 bases between them. CDR1 and CDR2 (germline): MNHNS, SASEGT. The CDR3 has 17 residues.